This entry describes one TCR beta chain. This CDR3 is 13 amino acids long. The ends lost 7 bases at V and 5 bases at J; junction bases unmatched: 8. Germline-derived CDR1 and CDR2 are SGHRS and YFSETQ. Researchers ran the PCR with 60 Vbeta and 13 Jbeta primers. Produced via immunoSEQ multiplex PCR; TCRdb's table is partial and in-frame only. The sample has approximately 120,000 clones, around 84% seen once. This sample stems from a study of cytomegalovirus exposure and HLA in healthy donors. The sequenced sample was PBMCs. The receptor was derived from a woman in her thirties or forties in good health and CMV-seronegative. This chain joins TRBV5-1 and TRBJ2-5; 7 positions match TRBD2. CDR3 sequence: CASAAGVGETQYF. DNA for the CDR3: TGCGCCAGCGCTGCGGGAGTGGGCGAGACCCAGTACTTC.